Each of the 17 T cell receptor beta chains below was sequenced from the same sample in a study of shared clonotypes between healthy human individuals. CD45RO-negative CD8 cells positively selected for CCR7 made up the naive population, which excluded terminally differentiated effector memory CD45RA+ cells. The table came from immunoSEQ multiplex PCR; TCRdb's copy has only in-frame clones and leaves some out. This sample has hundreds of thousands of clones; 98% occur once, and the top ten carry approximately 0.3%. Input material: naive CD8+ T cells sorted from blood. The receptors here all came from a man aged 25-40 years in good health.

The chain recombines TRBV27 with TRBJ2-7; D gene unclear. V was cut by 5 bases and J by 7 bases, with 9 bases left in between. The CDR3 covers 11 residues. The germline CDR1 and CDR2 sequences are MNHEY and SMNVEV (reference sequence). The CDR3 sequence is CASSMGREQYF. CDR3 coding DNA: TGTGCCAGCAGTATGGGTAGGGAGCAGTACTTC.

The V call is TRBV13, the J call TRBJ2-2; D may be TRBD2 (6 bases). Germline V CDR1 and CDR2: PRHDT, FYEKMQ (reference sequence). Between the trimmed V and J ends, which lost 3 bases and 3 bases, there was a span of 11 bases. This CDR3 has 15 amino acids. As DNA, the CDR3 is TGTGCCAGCAGCTTCAGCAGGGAGGACACCGGGGAGCTGTTTTTT. Its translation: CASSFSREDTGELFF.

The rearrangement joins TRBV11-3 to TRBJ2-1; 9 positions agree with TRBD1. Germline assignment: CDR1 SGHNT and CDR2 YENEEA. V gave up 5 bases and J gave up 3 bases; unmatched junction bases: 5. The CDR3 has 15 residues. The CDR3 sequence: CASSPPDRGYNEQFF. DNA for the CDR3: TGTGCCAGCAGCCCTCCGGACAGGGGCTACAATGAGCAGTTCTTC.

The genes are TRBV14 and TRBJ2-2; TRBD2 matches at 9 bases. J lost 4 bases, V lost 2 bases, and 5 bases had no gene match. This CDR3 is 16 amino acids long. The germline V gene has CDR1 SGHDN and CDR2 FVKESK. The chain's CDR3 is CASSQITTSGTGELFF. CDR3 coding DNA: TGTGCCAGCAGCCAAATAACGACTAGCGGCACCGGGGAGCTGTTTTTT.

The CDR3 is CASSVASMGNYGYTF. The CDR3 DNA sequence: TGTGCCAGCAGCGTAGCGTCGATGGGTAACTATGGCTACACCTTC. V and J are TRBV9 and TRBJ1-2; D is uncertain. The V and J ends lost 0 bases and 1 base respectively, with 10 bases between them. Germline lookup yields CDR1 SGDLS and CDR2 YYNGEE. The CDR3 sequence is 15 residues long. Based on the CDR3 plus reference TRBV9 and TRBJ1-2, the full variable domain is DSGVTQTPKHLITATGQRVTLRCSPRSGDLSVYWYQQSLDQGLQFLIQYYNGEERAKGNILERFSAQQFPDLHSELNLSSLELGDSALYFCASSVASMGNYGYTFGSGTRLTVV.

The chain combines TRBV5-1 with TRBJ2-7; 7 bases line up with TRBD2. The germline gives CDR1 SGHRS, CDR2 YFSETQ. V lost 0 bases and J lost 6; bases outside the gene matches: 3. The CDR3 has 13 residues. CDR3 DNA: TGCGCCAGCAGCTTGGCTAGCGGTCGCGAGCAGTACTTC. Translating gives CASSLASGREQYF.

The chain has TRBV27 and TRBJ2-3; maybe TRBD2 (6 bases). Between the trimmed V and J ends, which lost 6 bases and 0 bases, there was a span of 16 bases. CDR3 length: 16 amino acids. Looked up from germline, CDR1 is MNHEY and CDR2 is SMNVEV (reference sequence). The CDR3 sequence: CASSPGLRPSTDTQYF. CDR3 DNA sequence: TGTGCCAGCAGCCCCGGACTACGACCTAGCACAGATACGCAGTATTTT.

The genes are TRBV1 and TRBJ1-1; the D call of TRBD1 is as the table states it, not checked on the DNA. TRBV1 is a known pseudogene. CDR3 length equals 14 residues. The CDR3 DNA sequence: TGCACCAGCAGCCTTCGACAGGGGGAGGTTGAAGCTTTCTTT. Translated, it gives CTSSLRQGEVEAFF.

The J gene is TRBJ2-1, the V gene TRBV13, with 14 nucleotides matching TRBD2. The CDR3 has 15 amino acids. Trimming took 3 bases from V and 7 from J; bases not matched to a gene: 2. CDR1 and CDR2 (germline): PRHDT, FYEKMQ (reference sequence). CDR3 in amino acids: CASSLGTSGSNEQFF. The CDR3 DNA reads as TGTGCCAGCAGCTTGGGGACTAGCGGGAGTAATGAGCAGTTCTTC.

V gene TRBV4-1 combines with J gene TRBJ1-5; D is uncertain. Germline V gives CDR1 MGHRA, CDR2 YSYEKL. With 3 bases removed from V and 0 bases from J, the gap between germline ends came to 9 bases. The CDR3 contains 15 residues. The CDR3 DNA reads as TGCGCCAGCAGCCAGGTTACAGATAGCAATCAGCCCCAGCATTTT. It is translated as CASSQVTDSNQPQHF.

This clone was seen only once. This sequence joins TRBV7-9 and TRBJ2-2, with TRBD2 matching over 8 bases. Germline V lookup: CDR1 SEHNR, CDR2 FQNEAQ (reference sequence). The V and J ends lost 5 bases and 2 bases, in that order; junction bases with no gene match: 13. CDR3 size: 18 residues. The CDR3 DNA follows: TGTGCCAGCAGCGCAAAGACGGGGGGACTAGTCAACACCGGGGAGCTGTTTTTT. It encodes CASSAKTGGLVNTGELFF.

The chain couples TRBV18 to TRBJ2-7; 8 positions agree with TRBD1. The CDR3 consists of 16 residues. V trimming: 0 bases; J trimming: 2 bases; junction bases outside the gene matches: 6. Germline V gene sequence: CDR1 KGHSH, CDR2 LQKENI. The CDR3: CASSPPTDRVPYEQYF. Written as DNA, the CDR3 is TGTGCCAGCTCACCACCGACGGACAGGGTTCCCTACGAGCAGTACTTC.

The rearrangement links TRBV9 to TRBJ2-1; 13 positions match TRBD2. The germline V gene encodes CDR1 SGDLS and CDR2 YYNGEE. V shed 4 bases, J shed 8 bases, and the junction held 6 bases outside the gene matches. The CDR3 runs 15 residues. CDR3 nucleotides: TGTGCCAGCAGCACTAGCGGGAGGGCCTTCGATGAGCAGTTCTTC. Translated, it gives CASSTSGRAFDEQFF.

This clone was found once. The chain uses TRBV19 and TRBJ1-5; D is uncertain. Germline CDR1 and CDR2: LNHDA and SQIVND (reference sequence). V lost 7 bases to trimming and J lost 3 bases, with 10 bases between them. CDR3 size: 13 residues. CDR3: CASTPSPNQPQHF. CDR3 sequence (DNA): TGTGCCAGTACCCCCTCCCCCAATCAGCCCCAGCATTTT.

This clone was seen just once. This sequence joins TRBV4-1 and TRBJ2-7, with TRBD2 matching over 7 bases. Germline CDR1 and CDR2: MGHRA and YSYEKL. Unmatched junction bases numbered 6, after V lost 1 base and J lost 3 bases. The CDR3 consists of 15 residues. The CDR3, as DNA: TGCGCCAGCAGCCAAGTCTCGGCTAGCGGCTACGAGCAGTACTTC. Its protein product is CASSQVSASGYEQYF.

The chain employs TRBV11-2 and TRBJ2-7; 11 bases are shared with TRBD1. Germline trimming cut 5 bases from V and 2 bases from J; bases unmatched to any gene: 5. The CDR3 is made up of 15 amino acids. CDR1 and CDR2 from the germline V gene are SGHAT and FQNNGV. Here the CDR3 reads CASSHTGQGAYEQYF. In DNA form, the CDR3 reads TGTGCCAGCAGCCACACGGGACAGGGGGCCTACGAGCAGTACTTC.

The chain joins TRBV14 to TRBJ2-1; a weak D match, TRBD2 (6 bases). The CDR3 consists of 14 residues. The germline V and J ends were trimmed by 4 bases and 9 bases, with 16 bases remaining between them. Germline V lookup: CDR1 SGHDN, CDR2 FVKESK. CDR3 nucleotides: TGTGCCAGCAGCCCTCCGACAGACGGGGGTGAGCAGTTCTTC. Translated, it gives CASSPPTDGGEQFF.